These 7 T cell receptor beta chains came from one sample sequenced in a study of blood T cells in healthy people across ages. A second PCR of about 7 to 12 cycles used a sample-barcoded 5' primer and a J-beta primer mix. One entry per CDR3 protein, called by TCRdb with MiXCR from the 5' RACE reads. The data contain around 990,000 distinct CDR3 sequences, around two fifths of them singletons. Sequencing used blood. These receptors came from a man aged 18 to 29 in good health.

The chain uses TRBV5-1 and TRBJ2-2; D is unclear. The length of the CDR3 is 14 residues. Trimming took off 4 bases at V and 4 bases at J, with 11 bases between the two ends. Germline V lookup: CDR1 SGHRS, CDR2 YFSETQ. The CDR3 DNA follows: TGCGCCAGCAGCCCTGATCTTGGCACCGGGGAGCTGTTTTTT. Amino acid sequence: CASSPDLGTGELFF.

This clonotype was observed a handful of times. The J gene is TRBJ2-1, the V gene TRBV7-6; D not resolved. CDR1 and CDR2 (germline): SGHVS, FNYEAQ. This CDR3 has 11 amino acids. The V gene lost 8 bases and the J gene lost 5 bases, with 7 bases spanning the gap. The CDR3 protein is CASARNNEQFF. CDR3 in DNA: TGTGCCAGCGCAAGGAACAATGAGCAGTTCTTC. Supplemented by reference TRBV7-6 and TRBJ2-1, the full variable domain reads GAGVSQSPRYKVTKRGQDVALRCDPISGHVSLYWYRQALGQGPEFLTYFNYEAQQDKSGLPNDRFSAERPEGSISTLTIQRTEQRDSAMYRCASARNNEQFFGPGTRLTVL.

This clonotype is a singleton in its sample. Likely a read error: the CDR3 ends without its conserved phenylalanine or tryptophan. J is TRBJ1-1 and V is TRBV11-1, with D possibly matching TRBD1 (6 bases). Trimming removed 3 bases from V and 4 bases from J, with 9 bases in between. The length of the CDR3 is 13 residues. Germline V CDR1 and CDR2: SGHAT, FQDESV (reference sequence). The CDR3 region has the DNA TGTGCCAGCAGCTTCCGGGACACCACTGAAGCTTTCTTA. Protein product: CASSFRDTTEAFL.

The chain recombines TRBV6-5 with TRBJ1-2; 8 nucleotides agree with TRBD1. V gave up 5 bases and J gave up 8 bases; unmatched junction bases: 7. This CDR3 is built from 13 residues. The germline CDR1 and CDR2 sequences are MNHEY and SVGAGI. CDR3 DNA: TGTGCCAGCAGTCGACAGGGGATAGAGGGCTACACCTTC. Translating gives CASSRQGIEGYTF.

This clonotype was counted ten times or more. The CDR3 protein is CASSQTAGRSYNEQFF. The CDR3 bases are TGTGCTAGTAGCCAGACTGCGGGCAGGTCTTACAATGAGCAGTTCTTC. The chain has TRBV12-5 and TRBJ2-1; TRBD2 is a possible D gene (5 bases). The CDR3 is 16 residues long. Between the trimmed V and J ends, which lost 8 bases and 4 bases, there was a span of 21 bases. CDR1 and CDR2 (germline): LGHNT, FRNRAP.

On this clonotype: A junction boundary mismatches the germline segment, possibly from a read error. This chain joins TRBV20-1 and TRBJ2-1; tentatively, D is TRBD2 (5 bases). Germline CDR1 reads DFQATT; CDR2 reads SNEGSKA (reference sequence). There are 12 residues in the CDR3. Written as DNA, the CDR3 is TGCAGTACTAGGGCGATGAACAATGAGCAGTTCTTC. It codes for CSTRAMNNEQFF.

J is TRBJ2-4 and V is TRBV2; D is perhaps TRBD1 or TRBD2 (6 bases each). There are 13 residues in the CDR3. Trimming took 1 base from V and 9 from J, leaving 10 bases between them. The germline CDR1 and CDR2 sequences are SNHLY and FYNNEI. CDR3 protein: CASSEEGGIIQYF. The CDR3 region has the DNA TGTGCCAGCAGTGAAGAAGGGGGGATCATTCAGTACTTC.